Each of the 21 T cell receptor beta chains below was sequenced from the same sample in a study of blood T cell repertoires in COVID-19. Sequencing was performed with immunoSEQ multiplex PCR; in TCRdb, only in-frame clones are kept and a portion is missing. The sample has fewer than 200,000 clones; 82% are singletons. The sequenced sample consisted of peripheral blood. The receptors were sampled from an older woman with acute or convalescent COVID-19.

The V gene is TRBV7-8, the J gene TRBJ1-1, with TRBD1 matching over 8 bases. The V gene end was trimmed by 4 bases and the J gene end by 4 bases; junction bases not matched to a gene: 11. Germline V gene lookup returns CDR1 SGHVS and CDR2 FQNEAQ. This CDR3 is 16 amino acids long. The CDR3 loop reads CASSSPTGARSTEAFF. The CDR3 nucleotides read TGTGCCAGCAGCTCTCCGACAGGGGCGCGGAGCACTGAAGCTTTCTTT.

This sequence joins TRBV7-2 and TRBJ2-7; 9 nucleotides agree with TRBD1. Germline V gives CDR1 SGHTA, CDR2 FQGNSA. V lost 3 bases to trimming and J lost 2 bases; unmatched junction nucleotides: 5. The CDR3 is 15 amino acids. The CDR3 region is CASSFRDRATYEQYF. The CDR3 DNA sequence: TGTGCCAGCAGCTTCCGGGACAGGGCAACCTACGAGCAGTACTTC.

V and J are TRBV27 and TRBJ2-1; 7 bases fit TRBD1. The CDR3 runs 14 residues. After removal of 8 bases from V and 2 bases from J, the junction contained 6 bases not matched to a gene. Per germline, CDR1 MNHEY and CDR2 SMNVEV (reference sequence). The DNA for the CDR3 is TGTGCCAGCGGCCGGGACAGACCCTACAATGAGCAGTTCTTC. The encoded protein is CASGRDRPYNEQFF.

This chain joins TRBV6-1 and TRBJ2-5; 13 bases align to TRBD2. The germline CDR1 and CDR2 sequences are MNHNS and SASEGT. V lost 2 bases to trimming and J lost 7 bases; unmatched junction nucleotides: 10. CDR3 length: 17 amino acids. The CDR3 bases are TGTGCCAGCAGTGAAACTAGCGGGGGGGCCACTTTTGGGACCCAGTACTTC. Its protein product is CASSETSGGATFGTQYF.

The V call is TRBV5-1, the J call TRBJ2-7, with 9 bases that match TRBD2. J was trimmed by 2 bases and V by 5 bases; bases with no gene match: 5. This CDR3 contains 14 residues. Germline CDR1 SGHRS, CDR2 YFSETQ. CDR3 sequence (DNA): TGCGCCAGCAGGCCGCTAGCGGGGCCCTACGAGCAGTACTTC. This sequence encodes CASRPLAGPYEQYF.

This clone was detected once. The V and J genes are TRBV5-6 and TRBJ1-3; TRBD1 agrees at 9 bases. This CDR3 has 14 amino acids. With 3 bases clipped from V and 3 bases from J, the junction kept 1 base outside the gene matches. The germline gives CDR1 SGHDT, CDR2 YYEEEE. The CDR3 loop is CASSWDRVGNTIYF. CDR3 DNA sequence: TGTGCCAGCAGCTGGGACAGGGTTGGAAACACCATATATTTT.

V gene TRBV4-1 combines with J gene TRBJ1-4; 11 bases match TRBD1. In germline, CDR1 is MGHRA, CDR2 YSYEKL. After removal of 2 bases from V and 8 bases from J, the junction contained 10 bases not matched to a gene. This CDR3 spans 17 amino acids. CDR3 nucleotides: TGCGCCAGCAGCCAACTCGGGACAGGGGGTTGGAAGGAAAAACTGTTTTTT. It yields the protein CASSQLGTGGWKEKLFF.

This sequence joins TRBV2 and TRBJ1-2, with D perhaps matching TRBD1 (5 bases). This CDR3 has 15 amino acids. V lost 6 bases and J lost 4, with 18 bases in between. Looked up from germline, CDR1 is SNHLY and CDR2 is FYNNEI. CDR3 sequence (DNA): TGTGCCAGCAGGGGGGGACGGAGAATAGTCTATGGCTACACCTTC. This sequence encodes CASRGGRRIVYGYTF.

This clone was detected only a few times. This chain joins TRBV4-3 and TRBJ2-1; TRBD1 matches 8 bases. The V and J ends lost 4 bases and 8 bases, in that order; junction bases with no gene match: 7. The germline gives CDR1 LGHNA, CDR2 YSLEER. The CDR3 covers 14 residues. As DNA, the CDR3 is TGCGCCAGCAGCCGACAAGACAGGGGTGATGAGCAGTTCTTC. Translation gives CASSRQDRGDEQFF.

The gene calls are TRBV5-4 and TRBJ2-1; D is undetermined. This CDR3 is built from 13 residues. V lost 1 base and J lost 5, with 7 bases in between. Germline CDR1 is SGHNT and CDR2 is YYREEE (reference sequence). The CDR3 reads CASSLRGNNEQFF. CDR3 nucleotide sequence: TGTGCCAGCAGCTTGCGAGGTAACAATGAGCAGTTCTTC. Looking up the rest from reference TRBV5-4 and TRBJ2-1 gives the full variable domain: ETGVTQSPTHLIKTRGQQVTLRCSSQSGHNTVSWYQQALGQGPQFIFQYYREEENGRGNFPPRFSGLQFPNYSSELNVNALELDDSALYLCASSLRGNNEQFFGPGTRLTVL.

Only one count was recorded for this clone. J is TRBJ2-5 and V is TRBV2; TRBD1 matches 9 bases. V was clipped by 5 bases and J by 4 bases; unmatched bases: 8. CDR1 and CDR2 from the germline V gene are SNHLY and FYNNEI. The CDR3 totals 15 residues. CDR3 protein: CASSQSTGQGETQYF. CDR3 DNA sequence: TGTGCCAGCAGTCAATCCACGGGACAGGGAGAGACCCAGTACTTC.

J is TRBJ2-1 and V is TRBV5-1, with 9 bases fitting TRBD1. This CDR3 is built from 15 residues. With V trimmed by 0 bases and J by 4 bases, 2 bases remained unmatched. Germline V gene data show CDR1 as SGHRS and CDR2 as YFSETQ. Here the CDR3 reads CASSLAGTGYNEQFF. The CDR3 DNA is TGCGCCAGCAGCTTGGCAGGGACAGGGTACAATGAGCAGTTCTTC.

The genes are TRBV18 and TRBJ2-7; 7 positions agree with TRBD2. CDR1 is KGHSH and CDR2 is LQKENI in the germline V gene. CDR3 length equals 13 residues. With V trimmed by 3 bases and J by 4 bases, 3 bases remained unmatched. The CDR3 DNA is TGTGCCAGCTCACCGCAGGGAGGGTACGAGCAGTACTTC. This codes for CASSPQGGYEQYF. Based on the CDR3 plus reference TRBV18 and TRBJ2-7, the full variable domain is NAGVMQNPRHLVRRRGQEARLRCSPMKGHSHVYWYRQLPEEGLKFMVYLQKENIIDESGMPKERFSAEFPKEGPSILRIQQVVRGDSAAYFCASSPQGGYEQYFGPGTRLTVT.

This chain uses TRBV7-2 with TRBJ1-6; 9 bases agree with TRBD1. V shed 5 bases and J 8 bases; nucleotides not matched to a gene: 7. The V gene's germline CDR1 is SGHTA and CDR2 FQGNSA. CDR3 length equals 15 residues. CDR3 sequence (DNA): TGTGCCAGCAGCCCCAGGACAGGGGATCATTCACCCCTCCACTTT. Protein: CASSPRTGDHSPLHF.

The genes are TRBV25-1 and TRBJ2-7; 12 nucleotides align to TRBD1. In germline, CDR1 is MGHDK, CDR2 SYGVNS. The CDR3 sequence is 15 residues long. J lost 4 bases, V lost 7 bases, and 8 bases had no gene match. CDR3 residues: CASTIGTGGGYEQYF. The CDR3 coding sequence is TGTGCCAGCACAATCGGGACAGGGGGCGGATACGAGCAGTACTTC.

The CDR3 DNA follows: TGTGCCAGCAGCTTCGACCTTAGCGGGGGGGCCGCAGAGCAGTTCTTC. It encodes CASSFDLSGGAAEQFF. This chain links TRBV7-9 with TRBJ2-1; 11 nucleotides agree with TRBD2. CDR1 SEHNR and CDR2 FQNEAQ come from the germline V gene (reference sequence). V lost 3 bases to trimming and J lost 10 bases; unmatched junction nucleotides: 11. The CDR3 totals 16 residues. The entire variable domain, with the rest obtained from reference TRBV7-9 and TRBJ2-1, is as follows: DTGVSQNPRHKITKRGQNVTFRCDPISEHNRLYWYRQTLGQGPEFLTYFQNEAQLEKSRLLSDRFSAERPKGSFSTLEIQRTEQGDSAMYLCASSFDLSGGAAEQFFGPGTRLTVL.

This sequence joins TRBV28 and TRBJ2-3; maybe TRBD2 (6 bases). Per germline, CDR1 MDHEN and CDR2 SYDVKM. The CDR3 consists of 21 residues. V was pared by 2 bases and J by 0 bases, with 27 bases between. The CDR3 loop reads CASSLRPGVYPNELSTDTQYF. The CDR3 DNA follows: TGTGCCAGCAGTTTACGCCCGGGGGTATATCCTAACGAATTGAGCACAGATACGCAGTATTTT.

The chain is built from TRBV19 and TRBJ1-1; 7 bases match TRBD1. This CDR3 region has 13 residues. Germline CDR1 reads LNHDA; CDR2 reads SQIVND (reference sequence). The V and J ends lost 7 bases and 1 base, in that order; junction bases with no gene match: 3. In DNA form, the CDR3 reads TGTGCCAGTATGGGACAGAGGAACACTGAAGCTTTCTTT. It yields the protein CASMGQRNTEAFF.

This clone was detected a few times. The chain couples TRBV5-1 to TRBJ1-1; no clear D gene. Trimming removed 0 bases from V and 4 bases from J, with 16 bases in between. This CDR3 has 16 amino acids. Germline V gene data show CDR1 as SGHRS and CDR2 as YFSETQ. CDR3 nucleotides: TGCGCCAGCAGCTTGGCCAATGGGATGGGGAGCACTGAAGCTTTCTTT. This encodes CASSLANGMGSTEAFF.

The CDR3 sequence is CASTSTGGSEQYF. In nucleotides, the CDR3 is TGTGCCAGCACCTCGACAGGGGGCAGCGAGCAGTACTTC. The rearrangement links TRBV18 to TRBJ2-7, with TRBD1 matching over 10 bases. Trimming took 8 bases from V and 6 from J; bases not matched to a gene: 7. Germline V gene data show CDR1 as KGHSH and CDR2 as LQKENI. The CDR3 covers 13 residues.

The gene calls are TRBV19 and TRBJ2-1; D is perhaps TRBD2 (6 bases). Per germline, CDR1 LNHDA and CDR2 SQIVND (reference sequence). There are 16 residues in the CDR3. Trimming cost V 4 bases and J 10 bases, with 23 bases left between them. Here the CDR3 reads CASSNGSLGVGREQFF. The CDR3 coding sequence is TGTGCCAGTAGTAATGGTAGTCTGGGGGTTGGGAGGGAGCAGTTCTTC.